A single sample is the source of the 28 T cell receptor beta chains below, sequenced in a study of technical replicates of blood from a handful of donors. Sequenced by immunoSEQ multiplex PCR; TCRdb stores in-frame clones only, minus some. Of tens of thousands of clones in the sample, about 96% were seen once. Specimen: T cells isolated from PBMCs. Every receptor here comes from a human donor in good health.

V and J are TRBV5-1 and TRBJ1-3, with D unresolved. Germline values: CDR1 SGHRS, CDR2 YFSETQ. The CDR3 spans 14 residues. Trimming stripped 4 bases from V and 0 bases from J, with 8 bases between. CDR3 bases: TGCGCCAGCAGCCCCTTCGGCTCTGGAAACACCATATATTTT. Protein sequence: CASSPFGSGNTIYF.

The chain has TRBV9 and TRBJ2-3, with a tentative D call TRBD1 (6 bases). V lost 0 bases and J lost 1, with 18 bases in between. The CDR3 is 18 residues long. Germline V CDR1 and CDR2: SGDLS, YYNGEE. The CDR3 sequence: CASSVEATRGYGTDTQYF. The DNA for the CDR3 is TGTGCCAGCAGCGTAGAAGCCACAAGGGGGTATGGCACAGATACGCAGTATTTT.

This chain connects TRBV11-3 to TRBJ2-2; D might be TRBD2 (6 bases). Germline CDR1 reads SGHNT; CDR2 reads YENEEA. Trimming stripped 2 bases from V and 5 bases from J, with 9 bases between. The CDR3 is made up of 14 amino acids. CDR3 sequence (DNA): TGTGCCAGCAGCTTACGGGGGAGGACCGGGGAGCTGTTTTTT. Amino acid sequence: CASSLRGRTGELFF.

The rearrangement links TRBV28 to TRBJ2-3; the match to TRBD2 covers 15 bases. CDR3 size: 17 residues. Per the germline V gene, CDR1 is MDHEN and CDR2 is SYDVKM. The V gene end was trimmed by 4 bases and the J gene end by 4 bases; junction bases not matched to a gene: 6. CDR3 coding DNA: TGTGCCAGCAGTTCAGGACTAGCGGGAGGGGTCTCAGATACGCAGTATTTT. Its protein product is CASSSGLAGGVSDTQYF. The whole variable domain, remainder taken from reference TRBV28 and TRBJ2-3, is DVKVTQSSRYLVKRTGEKVFLECVQDMDHENMFWYRQDPGLGLRLIYFSYDVKMKEKGDIPEGYSVSREKKERFSLILESASTNQTSMYLCASSSGLAGGVSDTQYFGPGTRLTVL.

This clone showed up just once. The chain uses TRBV5-4 and TRBJ2-3; D is unclear. Trimming cost V 7 bases and J 0 bases, with 6 bases left between them. Germline V gene data show CDR1 as SGHNT and CDR2 as YYREEE (reference sequence). CDR3 size: 12 residues. The CDR3, as DNA: TGTGCCAGCCGGCGGAGCACAGATACGCAGTATTTT. Translation gives CASRRSTDTQYF.

This clone was recorded only once. The V gene is TRBV5-6, the J gene TRBJ1-1, with D uncertain. This CDR3 has 12 residues. V was shortened by 4 bases and J by 11 bases, with 15 bases between the two germline ends. Germline lookup yields CDR1 SGHDT and CDR2 YYEEEE. The CDR3 sequence: CASSVPSSRAFF. In nucleotides, the CDR3 is TGTGCCAGCAGCGTGCCCTCTAGTCGGGCTTTCTTT.

V is TRBV18 and J is TRBJ2-5; possible D gene TRBD2, 6 bases. The CDR3 consists of 15 residues. Deletions cut 0 bases from V and 1 base from J, with 9 bases between. CDR1 KGHSH and CDR2 LQKENI come from the germline V gene. The CDR3 DNA reads as TGTGCCAGCTCACCACCCCGCGGGACCCAAGAGACCCAGTACTTC. Its translation is CASSPPRGTQETQYF.

This CDR3 reads CAISPLLAGGRDEQFF. The CDR3 nucleotides read TGTGCCATCAGTCCATTACTAGCGGGAGGGAGAGATGAGCAGTTCTTC. The genes are TRBV10-3 and TRBJ2-1; 13 nucleotides line up with TRBD2. The germline V gene has CDR1 ENHRY and CDR2 SYGVKD. The junction had 9 bases not matched to a gene; V was cut back by 5 bases and J by 8 bases. The CDR3 sequence is 16 residues long.

CDR3 DNA sequence: TGTGCCAGCAGTGAAGCGGGGACAGGGGGCTACGAGCAGTACTTC. It codes for CASSEAGTGGYEQYF. The chain couples TRBV6-1 to TRBJ2-7; 11 bases map to TRBD1. The V segment lost 0 bases and the J segment 3 bases; nucleotides outside the gene matches: 1. The CDR3 runs to 15 residues. The germline gives CDR1 MNHNS, CDR2 SASEGT.

The V gene is TRBV27, the J gene TRBJ1-2; maybe TRBD1 (6 bases). The germline CDR1 and CDR2 sequences are MNHEY and SMNVEV (reference sequence). This CDR3 is 15 amino acids long. The V and J ends lost 1 base and 6 bases respectively, with 15 bases between them. The CDR3 loop is CASSLFPGQLDGYTF. CDR3 bases: TGTGCCAGCAGTTTATTCCCCGGACAGTTGGATGGCTACACCTTC.

V usage is TRBV6-5 and J usage is TRBJ1-3; 8 nucleotides line up with TRBD1. Germline V gene sequence: CDR1 MNHEY, CDR2 SVGAGI. V gave up 6 bases and J gave up 8 bases; unmatched junction bases: 9. This CDR3 region has 14 residues. The CDR3 region has the DNA TGTGCCAGCAGCTTGACAGGGGCGTTAGACACCATATATTTT. Protein product: CASSLTGALDTIYF.

The chain employs TRBV6-5 and TRBJ2-6, with D unresolved. The length of the CDR3 is 14 residues. Germline loops: CDR1 MNHEY, CDR2 SVGAGI. Trimming took 6 bases from V and 4 from J, leaving 10 bases between them. DNA of the CDR3: TGTGCCAGCAGGCCTCCAGGAGGGGCCAACGTCCTGACTTTC. It codes for CASRPPGGANVLTF.

This chain joins TRBV10-1 and TRBJ1-2; D ambiguous. The germline V gene has CDR1 WNHNN and CDR2 SYGVQD (reference sequence). This CDR3 is built from 14 residues. Trimming stripped 5 bases from V and 0 bases from J, with 10 bases between. In nucleotides, the CDR3 is TGCGCCAGCAGTCGAATCGGGTCTAACTATGGCTACACCTTC. This translates into CASSRIGSNYGYTF.

This rearrangement joins TRBV29-1 to TRBJ1-1, with D unresolved. V was pared by 7 bases and J by 1 base, with 10 bases between. Germline V gives CDR1 SQVTM, CDR2 ANQGSEA. The CDR3 covers 12 residues. The CDR3, as DNA: TGCAGCGCAAGACACTCGAACACTGAAGCTTTCTTT. Protein sequence: CSARHSNTEAFF.

This chain links TRBV19 with TRBJ1-1, with 8 nucleotides matching TRBD1. The CDR3 loop spans 12 amino acids. CDR1 is LNHDA, CDR2 SQIVND, per germline (reference sequence). V was clipped by 10 bases and J by 1 base; unmatched bases: 2. This chain's CDR3 is CAIGTGNTEAFF. CDR3 sequence (DNA): TGTGCCATTGGGACAGGGAACACTGAAGCTTTCTTT.

The chain employs TRBV5-6 and TRBJ1-4; D is unresolved. Germline V CDR1 and CDR2: SGHDT, YYEEEE. Trimming removed 0 bases from V and 6 bases from J, with 12 bases in between. This CDR3 comprises 15 residues. For the CDR3, the DNA is TGTGCCAGCAGCTTGGCCAGGTCCACCTATGAAAAACTGTTTTTT. Translating gives CASSLARSTYEKLFF. Complete variable domain (other parts from reference TRBV5-6 and TRBJ1-4): DAGVTQSPTHLIKTRGQQVTLRCSPKSGHDTVSWYQQALGQGPQFIFQYYEEEERQRGNFPDRFSGHQFPNYSSELNVNALLLGDSALYLCASSLARSTYEKLFFGSGTQLSVL.

The chain recombines TRBV30 with TRBJ1-5; the D gene is possibly TRBD1 (5 bases). V dropped 5 bases and J dropped 5 bases, with 13 bases sitting between them. From germline, CDR1 is GTSNPN and CDR2 SVGIG (reference sequence). CDR3 length equals 13 residues. CDR3: CAWRTGLDQPQHF. CDR3 in DNA: TGTGCCTGGCGAACAGGTCTTGATCAGCCCCAGCATTTT.

The rearrangement links TRBV11-2 to TRBJ1-2, with no clear D. CDR1 SGHAT and CDR2 FQNNGV come from the germline V gene. The CDR3 extends over 14 amino acids. Trimming removed 7 bases at V and 3 bases at J, with 15 bases between. In DNA, the CDR3 is TGTGCCAGCACCAAGGCCGACAACTACTATGGCTACACCTTC. It encodes CASTKADNYYGYTF.

The V and J genes are TRBV9 and TRBJ2-7; D gene unclear. CDR3 length: 14 amino acids. Germline V gives CDR1 SGDLS, CDR2 YYNGEE. V lost 3 bases to trimming and J lost 2 bases, with 12 bases between them. CDR3 DNA: TGTGCCAGCAGCGAGGCCGGGTCAACCTACGAGCAGTACTTC. The encoded protein is CASSEAGSTYEQYF. Full variable domain (rest looked up from reference TRBV9 and TRBJ2-7): DSGVTQTPKHLITATGQRVTLRCSPRSGDLSVYWYQQSLDQGLQFLIQYYNGEERAKGNILERFSAQQFPDLHSELNLSSLELGDSALYFCASSEAGSTYEQYFGPGTRLTVT.

V usage is TRBV27 and J usage is TRBJ1-1; possible D gene TRBD1, 6 bases. This CDR3 region has 15 residues. The germline V gene encodes CDR1 MNHEY and CDR2 SMNVEV (reference sequence). Trimming took off 3 bases at V and 7 bases at J, with 18 bases between the two ends. Here the CDR3 reads CASSLRRGFTIEAFF. The CDR3, as DNA: TGTGCCAGCAGTTTGAGAAGGGGGTTTACCATTGAAGCTTTCTTT.

This rearrangement joins TRBV7-3 to TRBJ2-1; 11 nucleotides line up with TRBD2. V trimming: 5 bases; J trimming: 4 bases; junction bases outside the gene matches: 4. The CDR3 is 15 amino acids. The germline gives CDR1 SGHTA, CDR2 FQGTGA. The CDR3 DNA is TGTGCCAGCAGCCTAGGGACTAGCGGTTACAATGAGCAGTTCTTC. It translates to CASSLGTSGYNEQFF. The whole variable domain, remainder taken from reference TRBV7-3 and TRBJ2-1, is GAGVSQTPSNKVTEKGKYVELRCDPISGHTALYWYRQSLGQGPEFLIYFQGTGAADDSGLPNDRFFAVRPEGSVSTLKIQRTERGDSAVYLCASSLGTSGYNEQFFGPGTRLTVL.

V gene TRBV6-1 combines with J gene TRBJ2-1, with 9 bases that match TRBD2. Per the germline V gene, CDR1 is MNHNS and CDR2 is SASEGT. Trimming removed 2 bases from V and 4 bases from J; junction bases left unmatched: 0. This CDR3 spans 14 amino acids. The CDR3: CASSELAGYNEQFF. The CDR3 DNA follows: TGTGCCAGCAGTGAACTAGCGGGGTACAATGAGCAGTTCTTC.

This clone showed up just once. The V call is TRBV7-6, the J call TRBJ2-3, with D tentatively TRBD2 (5 bases). The CDR3 contains 13 residues. Trimming removed 5 bases at V and 4 bases at J, with 10 bases between. Germline V gene lookup returns CDR1 SGHVS and CDR2 FNYEAQ. DNA for the CDR3: TGTGCCAGCAGCCTACTAGTGGCAGATACGCAGTATTTT. This translates into CASSLLVADTQYF.

The CDR3 loop reads CASTQGLAAGELFF. The CDR3 DNA sequence: TGTGCCAGCACCCAAGGACTAGCTGCCGGGGAGCTGTTTTTT. The rearrangement links TRBV27 to TRBJ2-2, with 8 bases that match TRBD2. The V gene end was trimmed by 7 bases and the J gene end by 6 bases; junction bases not matched to a gene: 7. This CDR3 region has 14 residues. The germline V gene has CDR1 MNHEY and CDR2 SMNVEV (reference sequence).

This chain connects TRBV6-5 to TRBJ1-2; 8 bases map to TRBD1. Germline loops: CDR1 MNHEY, CDR2 SVGAGI. The CDR3 is 15 residues long. The V gene end was trimmed by 5 bases and the J gene end by 6 bases; junction bases not matched to a gene: 11. This CDR3 is CASSSSPGQVDGYTF. In DNA, the CDR3 is TGTGCCAGCAGTAGCTCTCCGGGACAGGTGGATGGCTACACCTTC.

This rearrangement joins TRBV20-1 to TRBJ2-7; 8 bases map to TRBD1. The CDR3 consists of 11 residues. V was clipped by 7 bases and J by 6 bases; unmatched bases: 5. Germline CDR1 and CDR2: DFQATT and SNEGSKA (reference sequence). For the CDR3, the DNA is TGCAGTGTCGACAGGGGCCCCGAGCAGTACTTC. Its protein is CSVDRGPEQYF.

The chain uses TRBV11-2 and TRBJ2-7; tentatively, D is TRBD1 (6 bases). CDR1 and CDR2 from the germline V gene are SGHAT and FQNNGV. V gave up 2 bases and J gave up 3 bases, with 17 bases separating them. The CDR3 is 16 residues long. CDR3: CASSLSPQGWDYEQYF. As DNA, the CDR3 is TGTGCCAGCAGCTTATCCCCCCAGGGGTGGGACTACGAGCAGTACTTC.

V usage is TRBV6-4 and J usage is TRBJ1-1; unclear D gene. The CDR3 covers 13 residues. Germline CDR1 reads MRHNA; CDR2 reads SNTAGT. V was cut by 2 bases and J by 2 bases, with 6 bases left in between. CDR3 loop: CASSDQVNTEAFF. Here the CDR3 DNA reads TGTGCCAGCAGTGACCAGGTTAACACTGAAGCTTTCTTT.